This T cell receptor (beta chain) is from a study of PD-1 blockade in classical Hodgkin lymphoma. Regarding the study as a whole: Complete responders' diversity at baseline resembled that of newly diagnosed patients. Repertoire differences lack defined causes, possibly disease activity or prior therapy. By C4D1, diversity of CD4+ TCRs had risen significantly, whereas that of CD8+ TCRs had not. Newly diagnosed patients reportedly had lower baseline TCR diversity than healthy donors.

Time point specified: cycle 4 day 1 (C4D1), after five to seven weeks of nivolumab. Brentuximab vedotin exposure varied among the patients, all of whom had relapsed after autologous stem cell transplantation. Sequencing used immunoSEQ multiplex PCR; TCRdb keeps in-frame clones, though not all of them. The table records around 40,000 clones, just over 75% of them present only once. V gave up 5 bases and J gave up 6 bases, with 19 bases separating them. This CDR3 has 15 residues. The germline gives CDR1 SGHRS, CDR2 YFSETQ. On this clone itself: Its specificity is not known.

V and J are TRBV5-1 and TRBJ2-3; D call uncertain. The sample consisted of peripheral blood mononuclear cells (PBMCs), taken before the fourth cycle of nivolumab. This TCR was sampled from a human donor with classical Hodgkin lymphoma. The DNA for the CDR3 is TGCGCCAGCAGTTCAACAGACCGGCTTGGTGATACGCAGTATTTT. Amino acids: CASSSTDRLGDTQYF.